This T cell receptor beta chain appears in the sequencing data of a study of shared clonotypes between healthy human individuals. Whole-study results and caveats: Deeper or shallower sequencing was expected to change how clonotypes are shared among donors.

Using about 220 ng DNA, approximately 27,000 T cell genomes, the sorted-subset replicate PCRs were run. Measured with immunoSEQ multiplex PCR; TCRdb has only the in-frame clones, and not every one. The sample lists millions of clones; more than 80% were seen once. The V end was cut by 0 bases, the J end by 8 bases, with 12 bases between. Per germline, CDR1 SGHRS and CDR2 YFSETQ. The CDR3 totals 14 residues. Turning to this clone: Its antigen is currently unknown.

Every contributor of samples was a Caucasian grown-up residing in Nashville, Tennessee. The receptor was isolated from a man aged 18 to 35 in good health. Some clones in this sample may be carry-over from other donors' samples. The chain recombines TRBV5-1 with TRBJ2-1; D possibly corresponds to TRBD1 (6 bases). Specimen: naive CD4+ T cells from PBMCs. As to subset: CD45RA+ positively selected. CDR3 residues: CASSLGSGVHEQFF. The CDR3 nucleotides are TGCGCCAGCAGCTTGGGGTCAGGGGTACATGAGCAGTTCTTC.